Below, one T cell receptor (beta chain) is given with its context. Its matching antigen is unknown. The sample belongs to a study of T cells expressing NK-cell markers. Study details: Sorted CD3+CD56-NKG2C+, CD3+CD56+NKG2C+ and CD3+CD56+NKG2C- T cells supplied the TCR beta repertoires.

General observations from the study: It was still unclear whether expanded NKG2C+ T cell clones were HCMV specific. Top CD8+ clonotypes included the dominant CD3+CD56+NKG2C+ clonotypes in 5 or 6 donors.

In generating TCR beta cDNA, 5'RACE template switching with UMIs was used. After re-calling the 5' RACE reads, TCRdb lists one entry per CDR3 protein, DNA absent. Here the sample table reports roughly 450,000 distinct CDR3 sequences. Germline CDR1 and CDR2: KGHDR and SFDVKD. This CDR3 spans 14 amino acids. The receptor was isolated from a woman in her forties or fifties in good health. This sequence joins TRBV24-1 and TRBJ1-2; the D call from TCRdb, TRBD1, cannot be confirmed without DNA. Material: blood T cells: a sorted CD56 or NKG2C T cell subset, CD4+ or CD8+ T cells, or bulk PBMC T cells (not recorded which). CDR3 region: CATSDTDSSYGYTF.